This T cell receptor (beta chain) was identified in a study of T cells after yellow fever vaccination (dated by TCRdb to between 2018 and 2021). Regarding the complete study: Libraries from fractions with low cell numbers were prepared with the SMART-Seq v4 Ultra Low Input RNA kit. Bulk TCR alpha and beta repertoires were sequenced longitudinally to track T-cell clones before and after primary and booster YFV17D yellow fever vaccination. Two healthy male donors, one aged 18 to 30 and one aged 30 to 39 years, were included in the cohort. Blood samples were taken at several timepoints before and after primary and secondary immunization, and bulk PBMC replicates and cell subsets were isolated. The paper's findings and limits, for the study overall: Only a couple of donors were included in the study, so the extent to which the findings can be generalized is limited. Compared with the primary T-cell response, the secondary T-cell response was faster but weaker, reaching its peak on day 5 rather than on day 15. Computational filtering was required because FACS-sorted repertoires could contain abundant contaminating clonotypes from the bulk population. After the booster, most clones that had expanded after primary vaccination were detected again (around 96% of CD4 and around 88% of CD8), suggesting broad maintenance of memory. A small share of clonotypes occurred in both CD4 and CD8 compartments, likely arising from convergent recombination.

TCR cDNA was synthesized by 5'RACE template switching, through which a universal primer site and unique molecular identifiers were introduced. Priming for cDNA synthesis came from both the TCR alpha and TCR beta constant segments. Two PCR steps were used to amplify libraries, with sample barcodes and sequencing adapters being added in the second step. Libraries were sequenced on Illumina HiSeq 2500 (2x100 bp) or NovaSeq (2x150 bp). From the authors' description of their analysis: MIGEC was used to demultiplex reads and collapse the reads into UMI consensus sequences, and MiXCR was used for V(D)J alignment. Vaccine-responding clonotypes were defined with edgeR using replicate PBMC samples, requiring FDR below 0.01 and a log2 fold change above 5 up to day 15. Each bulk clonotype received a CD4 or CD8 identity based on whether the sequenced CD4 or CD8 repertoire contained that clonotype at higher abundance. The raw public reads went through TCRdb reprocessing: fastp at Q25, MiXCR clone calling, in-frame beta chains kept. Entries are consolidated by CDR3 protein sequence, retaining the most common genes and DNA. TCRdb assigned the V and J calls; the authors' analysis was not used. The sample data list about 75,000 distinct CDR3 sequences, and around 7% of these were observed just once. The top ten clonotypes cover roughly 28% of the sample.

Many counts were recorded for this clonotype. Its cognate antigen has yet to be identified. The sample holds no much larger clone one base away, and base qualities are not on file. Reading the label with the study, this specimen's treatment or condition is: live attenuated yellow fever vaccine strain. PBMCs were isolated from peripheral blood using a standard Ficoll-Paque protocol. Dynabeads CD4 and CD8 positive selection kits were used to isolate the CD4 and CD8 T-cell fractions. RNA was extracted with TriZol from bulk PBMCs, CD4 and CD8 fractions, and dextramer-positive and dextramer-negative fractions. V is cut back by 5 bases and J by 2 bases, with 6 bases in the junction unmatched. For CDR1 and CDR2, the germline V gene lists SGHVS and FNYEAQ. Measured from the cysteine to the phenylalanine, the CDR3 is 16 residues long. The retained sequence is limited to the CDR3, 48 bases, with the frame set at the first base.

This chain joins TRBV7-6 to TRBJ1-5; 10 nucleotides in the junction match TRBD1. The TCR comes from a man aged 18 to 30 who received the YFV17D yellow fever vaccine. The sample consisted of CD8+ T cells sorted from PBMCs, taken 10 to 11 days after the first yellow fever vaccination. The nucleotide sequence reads TGTGCCAGCAGCGCCGGGACAGGGGAGGGCAATCAGCCCCAGCATTTT. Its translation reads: CASSAGTGEGNQPQHF.